Below are 3 T cell receptor beta chains sequenced from a single sample in a study of T cell clonality in common variable immunodeficiency. The protocol was immunoSEQ multiplex PCR, while the TCRdb copy is restricted to in-frame clones and leaves out a portion. The sample shows around 15,000 clones, none of them appearing just once. The antigens these receptors bind are not known. Notes on the study in general: Common variable immunodeficiency TCR beta sequences reportedly had fewer deletions and N-nucleotide insertions.

The sequencing input was peripheral blood mononuclear cells. These TCRs come from a human donor with common variable immunodeficiency.

About this clone itself: The read finishes 3 residues shy of the CDR3 end, and the germline J gene is used to complete it. The V and J genes are TRBV11-1 and TRBJ2-7; possible D gene TRBD2, 6 bases. Germline V gene lookup returns CDR1 SGHAT and CDR2 FQDESV (reference sequence). The CDR3 sequence is 15 residues long. V was cut by 6 bases and J by 4 bases, with 19 bases left in between. The sequenced CDR3 bases are TGTGCCAGCAGTCCCGGCGGCGGGATCGGGTACGAG. This sequence encodes CASSPGGGIGYE. The whole CDR3 sequence reads CASSPGGGIGYEQYF.

The sample holds many counts of this clone. Read coverage stops 3 residues before the CDR3 terminus; the germline J gene supplies the remainder. The genes are TRBV7-2 and TRBJ2-1; D perhaps matches TRBD1 (5 bases). The CDR3 extends over 13 amino acids. Germline loops: CDR1 SGHTA, CDR2 FQGNSA. V was trimmed by 1 base and J by 9 bases, leaving 10 bases between them. The CDR3 DNA, read in part, is TGTGCCAGCAGCTTAGGGGGTAGGGGTGAG. Its translation: CASSLGGRGE. The whole CDR3 sequence is CASSLGGRGEQFF. The full variable domain, its missing parts supplied by reference TRBV7-2 and TRBJ2-1, is GAGVSQSPSNKVTEKGKDVELRCDPISGHTALYWYRQSLGQGLEFLIYFQGNSAPDKSGLPSDRFSAERTGGSVSTLTIQRTQQEDSAVYLCASSLGGRGEQFFGPGTRLTVL.

As for this clone: Read data end 3 residues before the CDR3 end; the end is taken from the germline J gene. V and J are TRBV2 and TRBJ1-5; TRBD1 aligns across 7 bases. Germline CDR1 reads SNHLY; CDR2 reads FYNNEI. The J segment lost 4 bases and the V segment lost 6 bases, leaving 3 bases of the junction unmatched. The CDR3 sequence is 13 residues long. The chain's CDR3 is CASRGQANQPQHF. CDR3 DNA, as far as it was read: TGTGCCAGCAGAGGACAGGCTAATCAGCCC.